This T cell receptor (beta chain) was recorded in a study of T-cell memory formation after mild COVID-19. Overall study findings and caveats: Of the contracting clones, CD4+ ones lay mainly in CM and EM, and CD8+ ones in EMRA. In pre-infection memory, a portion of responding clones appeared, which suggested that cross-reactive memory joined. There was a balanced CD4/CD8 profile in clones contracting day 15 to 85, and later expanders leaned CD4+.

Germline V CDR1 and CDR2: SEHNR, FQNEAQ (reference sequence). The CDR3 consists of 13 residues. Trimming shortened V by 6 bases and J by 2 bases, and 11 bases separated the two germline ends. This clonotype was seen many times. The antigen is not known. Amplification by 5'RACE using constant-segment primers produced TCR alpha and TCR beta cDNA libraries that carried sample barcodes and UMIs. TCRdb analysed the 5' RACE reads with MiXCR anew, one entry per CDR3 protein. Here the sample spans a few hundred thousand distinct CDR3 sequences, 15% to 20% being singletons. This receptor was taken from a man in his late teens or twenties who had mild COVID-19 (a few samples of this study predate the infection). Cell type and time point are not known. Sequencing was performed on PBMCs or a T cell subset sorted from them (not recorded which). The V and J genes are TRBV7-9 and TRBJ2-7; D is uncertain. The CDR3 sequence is CASRSKTTYEQYF. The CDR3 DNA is TGTGCCAGCAGATCGAAGACAACCTACGAGCAGTACTTC.